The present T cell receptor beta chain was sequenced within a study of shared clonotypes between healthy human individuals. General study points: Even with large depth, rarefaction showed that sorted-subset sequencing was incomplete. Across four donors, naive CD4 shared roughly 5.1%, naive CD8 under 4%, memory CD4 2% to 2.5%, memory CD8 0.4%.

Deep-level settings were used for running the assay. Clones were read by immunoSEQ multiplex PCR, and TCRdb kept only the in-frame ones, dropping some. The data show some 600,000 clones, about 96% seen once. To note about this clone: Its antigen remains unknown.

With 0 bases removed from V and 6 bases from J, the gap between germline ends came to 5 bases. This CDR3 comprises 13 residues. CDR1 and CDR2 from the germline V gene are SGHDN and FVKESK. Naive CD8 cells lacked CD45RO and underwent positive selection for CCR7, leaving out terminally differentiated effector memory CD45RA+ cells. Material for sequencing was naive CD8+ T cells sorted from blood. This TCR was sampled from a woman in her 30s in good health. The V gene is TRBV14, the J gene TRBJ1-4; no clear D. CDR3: CASSQEGHEKLFF. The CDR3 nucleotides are TGTGCCAGCAGCCAAGAAGGACATGAAAAACTGTTTTTT.